This record covers a single T cell receptor (beta chain). Its antigen is not known. This record belongs to a study of cytotoxic CD8 clonotypes in ibrutinib-treated CLL. Overall study context: Specimens for response were gathered following a median roughly twelve months of therapy, spanning 6 to 36. General observations from the study: Baseline clonality exceeded age-matched healthy donors and tracked circulating CD8+ T-cell counts. Public clonotypes, rarely seen, contracted or held steady on treatment.

Cryopreserved PBMCs were the source of around 2 micrograms of genomic DNA, which went to TCR beta libraries. Clones were sequenced by immunoSEQ multiplex PCR, and TCRdb holds only the in-frame ones, with some missing. The sample lists about 40,000 clones; under 80% were seen once. This CDR3 has 20 amino acids. V trimming: 5 bases; J trimming: 2 bases; junction bases outside the gene matches: 13. The germline CDR1 and CDR2 sequences are MNHEY and SMNVEV (reference sequence). Sample: PBMCs, taken at disease progression, from a patient treated with ibrutinib. This sequence was found in a human donor with chronic lymphocytic leukemia. The chain links TRBV27 to TRBJ2-1; 15 nucleotides align to TRBD2. The CDR3 loop reads CASSNRFGTSGGITYNEQFF. CDR3 DNA sequence: TGTGCCAGCAGTAACCGATTCGGGACTAGCGGGGGGATTACCTACAATGAGCAGTTCTTC.